This TCR beta chain comes out of a study of cytomegalovirus exposure and HLA in healthy donors. Study outcomes and limitations: Reports indicated that the classifier achieved high specificity and sensitivity in diagnosing cytomegalovirus status. Analysis was performed later, and it showed HLA-associated TCR beta chains to be more clonally expanded than equally common others.

In the case of this clone: Antigen: not known.

From germline, CDR1 is SGHTA and CDR2 FQGNSA. The CDR3 covers 15 residues. V dropped 6 bases and J dropped 3; count of bases not matched to a gene: 8. A multiplex PCR was run with 60 Vbeta primers and 13 Jbeta primers. Profiling relied on immunoSEQ multiplex PCR, and the TCRdb table lists in-frame clones only, not all of them. The data contain approximately 150,000 clones, over 70% of them seen just once; the ten biggest clones take up 6% to 7.5%. This sequence joins TRBV7-2 and TRBJ1-3; 7 nucleotides agree with TRBD1. The sequence came from a man aged 25-45 years in good health and CMV-seropositive. What was sequenced was PBMCs. The CDR3 protein is CASSQKGAGGNTIYF. The CDR3 region has the DNA TGTGCCAGCAGTCAAAAGGGGGCAGGTGGAAACACCATATATTTT. Full variable domain (remainder filled in from reference TRBV7-2 and TRBJ1-3): GAGVSQSPSNKVTEKGKDVELRCDPISGHTALYWYRQSLGQGLEFLIYFQGNSAPDKSGLPSDRFSAERTGGSVSTLTIQRTQQEDSAVYLCASSQKGAGGNTIYFGEGSWLTVV.